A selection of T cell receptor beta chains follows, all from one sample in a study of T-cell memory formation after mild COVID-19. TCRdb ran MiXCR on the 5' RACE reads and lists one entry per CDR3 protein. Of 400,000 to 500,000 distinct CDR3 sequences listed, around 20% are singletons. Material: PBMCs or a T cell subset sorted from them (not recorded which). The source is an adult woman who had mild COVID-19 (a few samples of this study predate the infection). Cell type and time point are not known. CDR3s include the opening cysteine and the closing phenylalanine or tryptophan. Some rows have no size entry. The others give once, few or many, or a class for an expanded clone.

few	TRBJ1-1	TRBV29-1	CSVAELMNTEAFF
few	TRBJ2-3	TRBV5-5	CASSLDAAGGRVDTQYF
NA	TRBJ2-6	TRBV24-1	CATSDPGQPSVLTF
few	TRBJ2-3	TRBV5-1	CASSSATHPDTQYF
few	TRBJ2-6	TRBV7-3	CASSLREPGDSGANVLTF
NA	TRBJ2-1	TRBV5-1	CASRSIAGDHNEQFF
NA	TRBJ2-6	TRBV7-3	CASSPGVSSGANVLTF
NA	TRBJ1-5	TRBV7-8	CASSSAGNNQPQHF
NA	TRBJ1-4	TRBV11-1	CASSPWRPGQTNEKLFF
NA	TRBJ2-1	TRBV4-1	CASSQSGDEQFF
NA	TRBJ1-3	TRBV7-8	CASSLTAGNTIYF
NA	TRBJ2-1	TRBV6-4	CASSDSAGGPYEQFF
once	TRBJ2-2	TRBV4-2	CASSQVLIRQGRGTGELFF
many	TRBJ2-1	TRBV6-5	CASSVDSSYNEQFF
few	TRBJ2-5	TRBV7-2	CASSLTSLSGGVETQYF
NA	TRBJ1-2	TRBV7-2	CASSPDVSRLDGYTF
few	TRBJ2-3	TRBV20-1	CSATLEHTQYF
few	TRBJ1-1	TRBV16	CASSQSEVVNTEAFF
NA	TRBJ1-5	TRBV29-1	CSATGTDSNQPQHF
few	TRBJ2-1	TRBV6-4	CASSPGLAGYRGEFF
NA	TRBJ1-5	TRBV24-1	CATSDFSGTQPQHF
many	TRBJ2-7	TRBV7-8	CASTSGREPYEQYF
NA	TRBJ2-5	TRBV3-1	CASSPLGLGGTQYF
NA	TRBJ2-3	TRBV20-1	CSASSGGGPTDTQYF
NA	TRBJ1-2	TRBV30	CAWGGVGGYGYTF
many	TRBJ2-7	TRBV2	CASAGLAGPTPYEQYF
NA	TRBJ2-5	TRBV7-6	CATLPGNQETQYF
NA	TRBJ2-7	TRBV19	CASSIFGSYEQYF
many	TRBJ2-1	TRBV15	CASSTSGMYNEQFF
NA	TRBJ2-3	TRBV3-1	CASTTGTTQYF
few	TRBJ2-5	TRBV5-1	CASSFRVGEGIGETQYF
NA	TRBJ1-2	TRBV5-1	CASSLGFGDGYTF
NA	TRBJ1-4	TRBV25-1	CASSETGWGSEKLFF
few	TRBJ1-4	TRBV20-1	CSARPDREDEKLFF
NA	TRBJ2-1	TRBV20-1	CSARRGRGSYNEQFF
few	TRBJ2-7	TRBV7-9	CASSGSGEQYF
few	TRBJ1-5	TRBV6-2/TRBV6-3	CASSYRGRAGNQPQHF
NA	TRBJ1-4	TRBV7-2	CASSRAGTGNEKLFF
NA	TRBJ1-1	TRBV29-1	CSVDRDGITEAFF
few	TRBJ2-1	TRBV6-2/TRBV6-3	CASSYGAGWDEQFF
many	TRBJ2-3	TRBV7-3	CASSPILAASTDTQYF
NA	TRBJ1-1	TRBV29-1	CSVEGQGRAGEAFF